Listed below are T cell receptor beta chains from one sample, sequenced in a study of shared clonotypes between healthy human individuals. Assay used: immunoSEQ multiplex PCR; TCRdb lists only in-frame clones, some missing. Of approximately 2,200,000 clones in the sample, about 92% were seen once. The sample comprised naive CD8+ T cells from PBMCs. These TCRs come from a young man in good health. Some clones in this sample may be carry-over from other donors' samples. CDR3s include the opening cysteine and the closing phenylalanine or tryptophan. Fields, in order: clone size, J gene, D gene, V gene, CDR3 protein, CDR3 DNA. D genes are given only for firm matches. Some rows have no size entry. The others give once, few or many, or a class for an expanded clone.

clone_size: .
j_call: TRBJ1-1
d_call: TRBD1
v_call: TRBV9
cdr3_aa: CASSSSGTGVPEAFF
cdr3_nt: TGTGCCAGCAGCTCGTCCGGGACAGGGGTTCCTGAAGCTTTCTTT

clone_size: .
j_call: TRBJ1-1
d_call: .
v_call: TRBV9
cdr3_aa: CASSIAPDSMNTEAFF
cdr3_nt: TGTGCCAGCAGCATCGCCCCGGACAGCATGAACACTGAAGCTTTCTTT

clone_size: once
j_call: TRBJ2-2
d_call: .
v_call: TRBV13
cdr3_aa: CASSLDYSRANTGELFF
cdr3_nt: TGTGCCAGCAGCTTAGATTATTCGAGGGCGAACACCGGGGAGCTGTTTTTT

clone_size: .
j_call: TRBJ2-2
d_call: .
v_call: TRBV5-1
cdr3_aa: CASSPTTGNTGELFF
cdr3_nt: TGCGCCAGCAGCCCTACGACAGGTAACACCGGGGAGCTGTTTTTT

clone_size: .
j_call: TRBJ2-7
d_call: TRBD1
v_call: TRBV28
cdr3_aa: CASSRQGEAYEQYF
cdr3_nt: TGTGCCAGCAGTCGACAGGGGGAGGCCTACGAGCAGTACTTC

clone_size: .
j_call: TRBJ2-6
d_call: TRBD2
v_call: TRBV29-1
cdr3_aa: CSVAGGDSGANVLTF
cdr3_nt: TGCAGCGTTGCGGGAGGGGACTCTGGGGCCAACGTCCTGACTTTC

clone_size: .
j_call: TRBJ2-1
d_call: TRBD2
v_call: TRBV9
cdr3_aa: CASSHSGSSYNEQFF
cdr3_nt: TGTGCCAGCAGCCATAGCGGGAGCTCCTACAATGAGCAGTTCTTC

clone_size: .
j_call: TRBJ2-7
d_call: TRBD2
v_call: TRBV29-1
cdr3_aa: CSGSGRGNEQYF
cdr3_nt: TGCAGCGGTAGCGGGAGAGGGAACGAGCAGTACTTC

clone_size: .
j_call: TRBJ2-5
d_call: .
v_call: TRBV29-1
cdr3_aa: CSAVSAVTANQETQYF
cdr3_nt: TGCAGCGCTGTATCGGCAGTGACAGCTAACCAAGAGACCCAGTACTTC

clone_size: .
j_call: TRBJ2-1
d_call: .
v_call: TRBV5-5
cdr3_aa: CASIPGGRSYNEQFF
cdr3_nt: TGTGCCAGCATCCCCGGTGGGCGGTCCTACAATGAGCAGTTCTTC

clone_size: .
j_call: TRBJ1-2
d_call: .
v_call: TRBV28
cdr3_aa: CASSSYSLWGGYTF
cdr3_nt: TGTGCCAGCAGTTCCTATTCCTTATGGGGCGGCTACACCTTC